The T cell receptor (beta chain) described here comes from a study of shared clonotypes between healthy human individuals. On sorted subsets, replicate PCRs used approximately 190 ng DNA, or tens of thousands of T cell genomes. The assay was immunoSEQ multiplex PCR, and TCRdb's table has in-frame clones only and misses some. The sample carries some 2 million clones, roughly 96% recorded once. Germline V lookup: CDR1 SGHRS, CDR2 YFSETQ. V dropped 0 bases and J dropped 7 bases, with 10 bases sitting between them. The CDR3 is 13 residues long. The chain uses TRBV5-1 and TRBJ1-1, with D unclear. The material sequenced was naive CD4+ T cells sorted from blood. Stated subset: CD45RA+ positively selected. This clonotype originated in a man aged 18 to 29 in good health. CDR3 residues: CASSLGNDLEAFF. The CDR3 DNA reads TGCGCCAGCAGCTTGGGTAATGATCTTGAAGCTTTCTTT. Combining the CDR3 with reference TRBV5-1 and TRBJ1-1 gives the whole variable domain KAGVTQTPRYLIKTRGQQVTLSCSPISGHRSVSWYQQTPGQGLQFLFEYFSETQRNKGNFPGRFSGRQFSNSRSEMNVSTLELGDSALYLCASSLGNDLEAFFGQGTRLTVV.